The 13 T cell receptor beta chains below come from one sample, sequenced in a study of shared clonotypes between healthy human individuals. This table comes from immunoSEQ multiplex PCR, and its TCRdb copy is limited to in-frame clones, with some not included. Among some 2,000,000 clones listed, about 95% were seen once. Naive-designated CD8 cells lacked CD45RO, were positively enriched for CCR7, and omitted terminally differentiated effector memory CD45RA+ cells. Sequenced material: naive CD8+ T cells sorted from blood. Source of these receptors: a young man in good health.

This chain links TRBV4-3 with TRBJ2-1; TRBD1 agrees at 7 bases. The V gene end was trimmed by 4 bases and the J gene end by 1 base; junction bases not matched to a gene: 19. The length of the CDR3 is 20 residues. Germline V gene sequence: CDR1 LGHNA, CDR2 YSLEER. The CDR3 loop is CASSPEVGQDLIWSYNEQFF. The CDR3 region has the DNA TGCGCCAGCAGCCCCGAAGTAGGACAGGATTTGATTTGGTCCTACAATGAGCAGTTCTTC.

This sequence joins TRBV2 and TRBJ2-7, with unresolved D. Deletions cut 1 base from V and 5 bases from J, with 15 bases between. Germline-derived CDR1 and CDR2 are SNHLY and FYNNEI. This CDR3 region has 15 residues. CDR3 amino acids: CASSEVLPPRHEQYF. The CDR3 region has the DNA TGTGCCAGCAGTGAAGTGTTACCCCCGCGGCACGAGCAGTACTTC.

The rearrangement joins TRBV4-1 to TRBJ2-5; 7 nucleotides agree with TRBD2. Germline V gives CDR1 MGHRA, CDR2 YSYEKL. The CDR3 consists of 15 residues. V was pared by 2 bases and J by 5 bases, with 8 bases of the junction left unmatched. CDR3 loop: CASSQIGGSGETQYF. In DNA, the CDR3 is TGCGCCAGCAGCCAAATCGGGGGGTCGGGGGAGACCCAGTACTTC.

The chain is built from TRBV2 and TRBJ2-5; D not resolved. V was trimmed by 0 bases and J by 5 bases, leaving 7 bases between them. From germline, CDR1 is SNHLY and CDR2 FYNNEI. This CDR3 spans 13 amino acids. The CDR3 here is CASSEALGETQYF. Written as DNA, the CDR3 is TGTGCCAGCAGTGAAGCGTTAGGTGAGACCCAGTACTTC.

The rearrangement uses TRBV23-1 and TRBJ2-1; 9 bases map to TRBD2. TRBV23-1 is identified as an open reading frame with a role that is uncertain. The CDR3 covers 20 residues. Germline trimming cut 3 bases from V and 1 base from J; bases unmatched to any gene: 16. The CDR3 DNA reads as TGCGCCAGCAGTCAGGGGACTAGCTATTGCCGTATTTTATCCTACAATGAGCAGTTCTTC. As protein: CASSQGTSYCRILSYNEQFF.

This clone was observed once. The gene calls are TRBV7-9 and TRBJ1-2; maybe TRBD1 (5 bases). The CDR3 consists of 15 residues. Per the germline V gene, CDR1 is SEHNR and CDR2 is FQNEAQ (reference sequence). Trimming cost V 8 bases and J 0 bases, with 16 bases left between them. The CDR3 bases are TGTGCCAGCGTAGAATTACAGGAGACTAACTATGGCTACACCTTC. It translates to CASVELQETNYGYTF.

CDR3 residues: CASSPAGGAYTEAFF. Here the CDR3 DNA reads TGTGCCAGCTCACCGGCGGGGGGCGCGTACACTGAAGCTTTCTTT. The gene calls are TRBV18 and TRBJ1-1, with a weak D call TRBD1 (6 bases). The V gene's germline CDR1 is KGHSH and CDR2 LQKENI. The CDR3 consists of 15 residues. V was clipped by 3 bases and J by 3 bases, with 14 bases between them.

Concerning this clone itself: Other DNA variants within this sample encode the same CDR3. The CDR3 DNA is TGTGCCAGCAGTTACGGAGGTGGAGACGAGCAGTACTTC. Its protein is CASSYGGGDEQYF. The chain links TRBV6-5 to TRBJ2-7; D may be TRBD2 (5 bases). V shed 2 bases and J shed 5 bases, with 10 bases lying between them. Germline CDR1 MNHEY, CDR2 SVGAGI. This CDR3 spans 13 amino acids.

The J gene is TRBJ2-7, the V gene TRBV4-3, with 8 nucleotides matching TRBD1. This CDR3 spans 15 amino acids. V lost 4 bases and J lost 0; bases outside the gene matches: 5. CDR1 and CDR2 (germline): LGHNA, YSLEER. The CDR3 sequence: CASSPGQGNSYEQYF. CDR3 DNA: TGCGCCAGCAGCCCTGGACAGGGCAACTCCTACGAGCAGTACTTC.

Concerning this clone: Other nucleotide sequences in the sample specify the same CDR3. This chain links TRBV7-9 with TRBJ2-1, with D possibly TRBD2 on 5 matching bases. Germline CDR1 is SEHNR and CDR2 is FQNEAQ (reference sequence). This CDR3 is 13 amino acids long. V lost 1 base, J lost 5 bases, and 6 bases lay in between. The CDR3: CASSLEADNEQFF. CDR3 bases: TGTGCCAGCAGCTTAGAAGCGGACAATGAGCAGTTCTTC.

The V and J genes are TRBV27 and TRBJ2-7, with a tentative D call TRBD1 (5 bases). V was trimmed by 6 bases and J by 1 base, leaving 10 bases between them. The V gene's germline CDR1 is MNHEY and CDR2 SMNVEV (reference sequence). This CDR3 has 13 amino acids. CDR3 amino acids: CASRETGSYEQYF. DNA for the CDR3: TGTGCCAGCAGAGAAACAGGATCCTACGAGCAGTACTTC.

V is TRBV7-9 and J is TRBJ2-3; 7 bases align to TRBD1. Germline V CDR1 and CDR2: SEHNR, FQNEAQ (reference sequence). V was clipped by 4 bases and J by 3 bases; unmatched bases: 10. There are 16 residues in the CDR3. The CDR3 protein is CASSSMDRSATDTQYF. The CDR3 bases are TGTGCCAGCAGCTCCATGGACAGGTCCGCTACAGATACGCAGTATTTT.

The V gene is TRBV7-9, the J gene TRBJ2-3, with 8 bases matching TRBD2. The CDR3 extends over 16 amino acids. The germline V gene encodes CDR1 SEHNR and CDR2 FQNEAQ (reference sequence). Unmatched junction bases numbered 9, after V lost 5 bases and J lost 2 bases. CDR3 DNA sequence: TGTGCCAGCAGCCCCCCAGCGGGGGAGTCCACAGATACGCAGTATTTT. Translating gives CASSPPAGESTDTQYF.